Listed below are T cell receptor beta chains from one sample, sequenced in a study of shared clonotypes between healthy human individuals. Clones were sequenced by immunoSEQ multiplex PCR, and TCRdb holds only the in-frame ones, with some missing. The sample has about a million clones; under 80% are singletons. Material: memory CD4+ T cells sorted from blood. The receptors originated from a man aged 18 to 29 in good health. Each CDR3 is given with its conserved first and last residue. D genes are given only for firm matches. The listing skips clone size in some rows; elsewhere it reads once, few, many or a size class.

d_gene	j_gene	abundance	v_gene	len	CDR3nt	CDR3aa
-	TRBJ2-5	once	TRBV5-5	15	TGTGCCAGCAGCCCCTCGGTGGCAGGGCGGGAGACCCAGTACTTC	CASSPSVAGRETQYF
TRBD2	TRBJ2-2	few	TRBV5-1	15	TGCGCCAGCAGCTTGGTGACTAGCGGGACCGGGGAGCTGTTTTTT	CASSLVTSGTGELFF
-	TRBJ2-5	-	TRBV18	14	TGTGCCAGCTCACCACCGTGGAGTAGGGAGACCCAGTACTTC	CASSPPWSRETQYF
-	TRBJ2-3	-	TRBV6-5	14	TGTGCCAGTAAACTAGCTTTCCTTCCTAGTACGCAGTATTTT	CASKLAFLPSTQYF
TRBD2	TRBJ2-7	-	TRBV25-1	14	TGTGCCAGCAGGGCTAGCGGGGGGTCCTACGAGCAGTACTTC	CASRASGGSYEQYF
-	TRBJ2-4	-	TRBV19	15	TGTGCCAGTAGTTCGGGAGACCTGGGCAAAAACATTCAGTACTTC	CASSSGDLGKNIQYF
-	TRBJ1-2	few	TRBV18	16	TGTGCCAGCTCACCACTTTCTCCGGACGACCCATATGGCTACACCTTC	CASSPLSPDDPYGYTF
-	TRBJ2-5	-	TRBV11-2	14	TGTGCCAGCAGCTTCTCTCGGGGGATGGAGATCCAGTACTTC	CASSFSRGMEIQYF
TRBD1	TRBJ1-2	-	TRBV7-3	15	TGTGCCAGCAGCTTAATGGCCACAGGGGCCTATGGCTACACCTTC	CASSLMATGAYGYTF
-	TRBJ2-5	-	TRBV18	13	TGTGCCAGCTCACCACCTTTAAGGAAGACCCAGTACTTC	CASSPPLRKTQYF